The next 30 T cell receptor beta chains were all read from a single sample in a study of T cell responses to AZD1222 COVID-19 vaccine. TCRdb's copy holds only in-frame clones and misses some; the assay was immunoSEQ multiplex PCR. The sample has approximately 130,000 clones; roughly 88% are singletons. Sample: peripheral blood, taken on day 0 of AZD1222 vaccination. The receptors originated from an adult in good health.

This clone showed up just a few times. The chain is built from TRBV30 and TRBJ2-3; D ambiguous. Germline CDR1 reads GTSNPN; CDR2 reads SVGIG (reference sequence). The CDR3 has 14 residues. Trimming stripped 0 bases from V and 3 bases from J, with 10 bases between. The CDR3: CAWSVLLGTDTQYF. DNA of the CDR3: TGTGCCTGGAGTGTCCTTTTGGGAACAGATACGCAGTATTTT.

The chain employs TRBV4-3 and TRBJ1-2; D remains ambiguous. The length of the CDR3 is 16 residues. Per germline, CDR1 LGHNA and CDR2 YSLEER. The V end was cut by 1 base, the J end by 0 bases, with 12 bases between. The CDR3 sequence is CASSQVVSRANYGYTF. The DNA for the CDR3 is TGCGCCAGCAGCCAAGTGGTATCGCGAGCTAACTATGGCTACACCTTC.

V is TRBV7-6 and J is TRBJ2-1; weak D call: TRBD2 (5 bases). The V end was cut by 1 base, the J end by 12 bases, with 10 bases between. The CDR3 contains 12 residues. Germline V gene data show CDR1 as SGHVS and CDR2 as FNYEAQ. The CDR3: CASSLGFSVQFF. DNA for the CDR3: TGTGCCAGCAGCTTAGGCTTTAGCGTGCAGTTCTTC.

This clone was detected once. This sequence joins TRBV6-5 and TRBJ1-2; 7 bases line up with TRBD1. Germline V gene sequence: CDR1 MNHEY, CDR2 SVGAGI. Trimming at V came to 2 bases and at J to 5 bases, leaving 5 bases not matched to a gene. The CDR3 runs 14 residues. The CDR3 bases are TGTGCCAGCAGTTACGGGGACAGTTTTTATGGCTACACCTTC. Protein: CASSYGDSFYGYTF.

The V gene is TRBV19, the J gene TRBJ2-5, with D maybe TRBD2 (7 bases). V was shortened by 3 bases and J by 4 bases, with 15 bases between the two germline ends. CDR1 is LNHDA and CDR2 is SQIVND in the germline V gene (reference sequence). The CDR3 has 15 residues. The CDR3 sequence is CASSIRRGQGETQYF. CDR3 sequence (DNA): TGTGCCAGTAGTATTAGGCGGGGGCAGGGAGAGACCCAGTACTTC.

The chain employs TRBV6-5 and TRBJ1-1, with unresolved D. Per germline, CDR1 MNHEY and CDR2 SVGAGI. Trimming took 1 base from V and 3 from J, leaving 12 bases between them. The CDR3 has 15 residues. CDR3 sequence: CASSYYITRDTEAFF. The CDR3 bases are TGTGCCAGCAGTTACTACATCACGCGGGACACTGAAGCTTTCTTT.

This clone showed up just once. This rearrangement joins TRBV5-3 to TRBJ2-5; D is perhaps TRBD1 (5 bases). TRBV5-3 is an open reading frame whose function is uncertain. Trimming stripped 4 bases from V and 5 bases from J, with 18 bases between. The CDR3 has 15 amino acids. Here the CDR3 reads CARSEVRTRQETQYF. CDR3 bases: TGTGCCAGAAGCGAAGTACGGACGCGACAGGAGACCCAGTACTTC.

The chain employs TRBV20-1 and TRBJ1-2, with D perhaps TRBD1 (6 bases). In germline, CDR1 is DFQATT, CDR2 SNEGSKA (reference sequence). Trimming took 3 bases from V and 8 from J, leaving 19 bases between them. The CDR3 spans 14 residues. The CDR3 region has the DNA TGCAGTGCTAGTTTGGTAGGGGGTACGGTCGGCTACACCTTC. This encodes CSASLVGGTVGYTF.

The chain carries TRBV6-6 and TRBJ2-7; tentatively, D is TRBD1 (5 bases). The CDR3 runs 14 residues. V lost 2 bases to trimming and J lost 4 bases, with 12 bases between them. Germline V gene lookup returns CDR1 MNHNY and CDR2 SVGAGI (reference sequence). The CDR3 region is CASSYGALEYEQYF. The CDR3, as DNA: TGTGCCAGCAGTTACGGGGCTTTGGAATACGAGCAGTACTTC.

This chain links TRBV27 with TRBJ1-3, with D tentatively TRBD1 (5 bases). The ends were cut back, 8 bases at V and 0 bases at J, with 20 bases in the middle. Germline-derived CDR1 and CDR2 are MNHEY and SMNVEV (reference sequence). This CDR3 is 17 amino acids long. The DNA for the CDR3 is TGTGCCAGCCGGCCCGGCGGGGACGGATACTCTGGAAACACCATATATTTT. It translates to CASRPGGDGYSGNTIYF.

The chain has TRBV30 and TRBJ1-5; D is undetermined. From germline, CDR1 is GTSNPN and CDR2 SVGIG (reference sequence). V was shortened by 1 base and J by 5 bases, with 9 bases between the two germline ends. The CDR3 sequence is 13 residues long. The CDR3 region is CAWSANRDQPQHF. As DNA, the CDR3 is TGTGCCTGGAGTGCTAATCGGGATCAGCCCCAGCATTTT.

The gene calls are TRBV5-1 and TRBJ1-1, with a tentative D call TRBD1 (5 bases). V lost 2 bases, J lost 1 base, and 6 bases lay in between. This CDR3 comprises 13 residues. Germline V gene lookup returns CDR1 SGHRS and CDR2 YFSETQ. CDR3 bases: TGCGCCAGCAGCTTTCAGGGGAACACTGAAGCTTTCTTT. It specifies CASSFQGNTEAFF.

J is TRBJ2-7 and V is TRBV12-3 or TRBV12-4, with D perhaps TRBD1 (5 bases). The length of the CDR3 is 13 residues. The V and J ends lost 6 bases and 0 bases respectively, with 9 bases between them. CDR3 sequence reads: CASRQGFSYEQYF. CDR3 nucleotides: TGTGCCAGCAGGCAGGGCTTCTCCTACGAGCAGTACTTC.

The gene calls are TRBV19 and TRBJ2-5, with 8 bases identical to TRBD1. The V gene's germline CDR1 is LNHDA and CDR2 SQIVND (reference sequence). J gave up 5 bases and V 3 bases, and 8 bases lay outside the gene matches. This CDR3 region has 15 residues. The CDR3 loop is CASSIGGRGRETQYF. For the CDR3, the DNA is TGTGCCAGTAGTATTGGGGGCAGGGGGCGGGAGACCCAGTACTTC.

CDR3 nucleotide sequence: TGTGCCAGCAGCTTAGCACAGGGGGCTGGCACTGAAGCTTTCTTT. Translation: CASSLAQGAGTEAFF. The gene calls are TRBV7-9 and TRBJ1-1; TRBD1 matches at 9 bases. This CDR3 has 15 amino acids. The trim removed 0 bases at V and 4 bases at J, leaving 3 bases unmatched. The V gene's germline CDR1 is SEHNR and CDR2 FQNEAQ (reference sequence).

The V call is TRBV6-2 or TRBV6-3, the J call TRBJ1-5; D is undetermined. CDR1 and CDR2 from the germline V gene are MNHEY and SVGEGT. This CDR3 is built from 16 residues. V was clipped by 2 bases and J by 0 bases, with 11 bases between them. The CDR3 region has the DNA TGTGCCAGCAGTTACCGAGGAGTCAATAGCAATCAGCCCCAGCATTTT. This gives the protein CASSYRGVNSNQPQHF.

This chain links TRBV18 with TRBJ1-6, with D maybe TRBD1 (5 bases). The CDR3 is made up of 15 amino acids. Trimming pared 6 bases from V and 7 bases from J, leaving 16 bases between. Germline loops: CDR1 KGHSH, CDR2 LQKENI. The CDR3 bases are TGTGCCAGCTCCAAGGCGCAGGGCCTAAATTCACCCCTCCACTTT. The encoded protein is CASSKAQGLNSPLHF.

V is TRBV30 and J is TRBJ1-5; TRBD1 matches 7 bases. With V trimmed by 1 base and J by 5 bases, 2 bases remained unmatched. Germline V gene lookup returns CDR1 GTSNPN and CDR2 SVGIG (reference sequence). CDR3 length equals 13 residues. The CDR3, as DNA: TGTGCCTGGAGTGGGCAGGGGGATCAGCCCCAGCATTTT. Translated: CAWSGQGDQPQHF.

The CDR3 sequence: CAISDVGGRKNIQYF. The CDR3, as DNA: TGTGCCATCAGTGATGTAGGGGGCCGGAAAAACATTCAGTACTTC. The gene calls are TRBV10-3 and TRBJ2-4, with TRBD1 identical over 7 bases. CDR3 length equals 15 residues. CDR1 is ENHRY and CDR2 is SYGVKD in the germline V gene. After removal of 3 bases from V and 4 bases from J, the junction contained 6 bases not matched to a gene.

V usage is TRBV29-1 and J usage is TRBJ1-5, with 8 bases fitting TRBD1. The CDR3 consists of 13 residues. Germline V lookup: CDR1 SQVTM, CDR2 ANQGSEA. The ends lost 6 bases at V and 7 bases at J; junction bases unmatched: 8. The CDR3 protein is CSVKDREEQPQHF. The DNA for the CDR3 is TGCAGCGTAAAGGACAGGGAAGAACAGCCCCAGCATTTT.

This clone was observed a single time. V is TRBV7-9 and J is TRBJ2-1, with D possibly being TRBD1 or TRBD2 (6 bases each). CDR1 SEHNR and CDR2 FQNEAQ come from the germline V gene (reference sequence). Deletions cut 7 bases from V and 9 bases from J, with 22 bases between. The CDR3 contains 15 residues. The CDR3 here is CASTGGTGRYSEQFF. CDR3 coding DNA: TGTGCCAGCACCGGGGGAACAGGGAGATATAGTGAGCAGTTCTTC.

V and J are TRBV19 and TRBJ1-2, with D perhaps TRBD1 (6 bases). Per germline, CDR1 LNHDA and CDR2 SQIVND (reference sequence). The CDR3 runs to 13 residues. The V end lost 7 bases, the J end lost 7 bases, and 16 bases lay between the germline ends. CDR3 in DNA: TGTGCCAGTACTTCGTCGGCAGGGGCTGGCTACACCTTC. Protein product: CASTSSAGAGYTF.

J is TRBJ1-6 and V is TRBV2; no firm D call. CDR1 is SNHLY and CDR2 is FYNNEI in the germline V gene. The CDR3 consists of 13 residues. V was shortened by 8 bases and J by 10 bases, with 15 bases between the two germline ends. The CDR3 loop reads CASSSRLESPLHF. CDR3 sequence (DNA): TGTGCCAGCTCGTCGAGGTTGGAATCACCCCTCCACTTT.

V is TRBV27 and J is TRBJ1-2; D not certain. The CDR3 loop spans 15 amino acids. V was cut by 0 bases and J by 2 bases, with 10 bases left in between. Germline V gene sequence: CDR1 MNHEY, CDR2 SMNVEV (reference sequence). The CDR3 DNA sequence: TGTGCCAGCAGTTTATCTTTCCCCGGAAACTATGGCTACACCTTC. Translating it yields CASSLSFPGNYGYTF.

This clone was picked up a small number of times. CDR3 nucleotides: TGTGCCAGTAGTCGGGACGTCACCGGGGAGCTGTTTTTT. This encodes CASSRDVTGELFF. The rearrangement uses TRBV19 and TRBJ2-2; either TRBD1 or TRBD2 may fit D (5 bases each). Trimming left V 5 bases short and J 4 bases short, with 8 bases between. Germline CDR1 reads LNHDA; CDR2 reads SQIVND (reference sequence). The CDR3 covers 13 residues.

The V call is TRBV29-1, the J call TRBJ1-1; D is unclear. In germline, CDR1 is SQVTM, CDR2 ANQGSEA. This CDR3 contains 13 residues. V was shortened by 2 bases and J by 1 base, with 8 bases between the two germline ends. As DNA, the CDR3 is TGCAGCGTTGAAAAGGGAGGGAACACTGAAGCTTTCTTT. Its protein product is CSVEKGGNTEAFF. Using reference TRBV29-1 and TRBJ1-1 for the parts outside the CDR3, the full variable domain is SAVISQKPSRDICQRGTSLTIQCQVDSQVTMMFWYRQQPGQSLTLIATANQGSEATYESGFVIDKFPISRPNLTFSTLTVSNMSPEDSSIYLCSVEKGGNTEAFFGQGTRLTVV.

The chain uses TRBV19 and TRBJ2-1; TRBD1 agrees at 7 bases. J lost 1 base, V lost 7 bases, and 7 bases had no gene match. The V gene's germline CDR1 is LNHDA and CDR2 SQIVND (reference sequence). CDR3 length: 15 amino acids. This CDR3 is CASTPRQGSYNEQFF. In DNA form, the CDR3 reads TGTGCCAGTACCCCCCGACAGGGTTCCTACAATGAGCAGTTCTTC.

This clone appeared a single time. The rearrangement uses TRBV27 and TRBJ1-6; D call uncertain. Trimming stripped 2 bases from V and 8 bases from J, with 10 bases between. Germline CDR1 is MNHEY and CDR2 is SMNVEV (reference sequence). The length of the CDR3 is 14 residues. The CDR3 DNA reads TGTGCCAGCAGTTTAAAGCCTCGAGATTCACCCCTCCACTTT. It is translated as CASSLKPRDSPLHF.

The chain joins TRBV5-6 to TRBJ2-5; possibly TRBD1 for D (6 bases). This CDR3 has 14 amino acids. The V gene's germline CDR1 is SGHDT and CDR2 YYEEEE. The V end was cut by 1 base, the J end by 5 bases, with 12 bases between. The CDR3 spells CASSLLGARETQYF. The CDR3 bases are TGTGCCAGCAGCTTGTTGGGGGCGCGGGAGACCCAGTACTTC.

This clone was seen only a few times. This chain uses TRBV19 with TRBJ1-1; D might be TRBD1 (5 bases). Germline lookup yields CDR1 LNHDA and CDR2 SQIVND (reference sequence). The CDR3 extends over 13 amino acids. Trimming removed 0 bases at V and 6 bases at J, with 8 bases between. The CDR3 nucleotides read TGTGCCAGTAGTATAGAAGGGGCCGCTGAAGCTTTCTTT. The encoded protein is CASSIEGAAEAFF. The full variable domain, in which reference TRBV19 and TRBJ1-1 provide the parts outside the CDR3, is DGGITQSPKYLFRKEGQNVTLSCEQNLNHDAMYWYRQDPGQGLRLIYYSQIVNDFQKGDIAEGYSVSREKKESFPLTVTSAQKNPTAFYLCASSIEGAAEAFFGQGTRLTVV.